This TCR beta chain was found in a study of blood T cells in healthy people across ages. Per germline, CDR1 SGHKS and CDR2 YYEKEE (reference sequence). The CDR3 covers 14 residues. This clonotype was seen only a few times. The antigen remains unidentified. Combining a sample-barcoded 5' primer with a J-beta primer mix, a second PCR ran for roughly 7 to 12 cycles. A single record per CDR3 protein comes from TCRdb applying MiXCR to the 5' RACE reads. The sample carries around 1,000,000 distinct CDR3 sequences, around 27% recorded once. Ranging in age from about 6 to 95, the donors were healthy Caucasian individuals from Russia. The authors drew 7.5 to 10 milliliters of peripheral blood from each donor. Per-sample PBMC isolation yielded at least 6.5 million cells. Findings and caveats of the study: Relative to aged donors, long-lived donors carried more naive CD4+ cells and displayed higher diversity.

In addition, the sample was reused for a study of T cells of mothers and their children.

V and J are TRBV5-5 and TRBJ2-5, with 7 positions matching TRBD2. The DNA end favors TRBJ2-1, so the J call may be wrong. This clonotype was sampled from a girl aged 2 to 9 in good health. The sample consisted of blood. CDR3 residues: CASSSWDYGNEQFF. CDR3 nucleotide sequence: TGTGCCAGCAGCTCGTGGGACTACGGGAATGAGCAGTTCTTC.